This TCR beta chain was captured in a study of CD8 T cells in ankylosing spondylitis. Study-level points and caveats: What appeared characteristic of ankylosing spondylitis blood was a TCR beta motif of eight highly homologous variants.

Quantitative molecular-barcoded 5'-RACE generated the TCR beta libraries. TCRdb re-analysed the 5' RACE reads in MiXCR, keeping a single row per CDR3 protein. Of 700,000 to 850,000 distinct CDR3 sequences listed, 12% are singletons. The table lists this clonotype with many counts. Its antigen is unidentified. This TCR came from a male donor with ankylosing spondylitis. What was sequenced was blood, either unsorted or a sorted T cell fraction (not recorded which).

The chain's CDR3 is CASRERNEQFF. Written as DNA, the CDR3 is TGTGCCAGCAGAGAGAGGAATGAGCAGTTCTTC. This chain joins TRBV12-3 or TRBV12-4 and TRBJ2-1, with D hard to call. The germline V and J ends were trimmed by 6 bases and 7 bases, with 7 bases remaining between them. CDR3 length: 11 residues.